The following is a TCR beta chain sequence with its context. Sequencing was performed with immunoSEQ multiplex PCR; in TCRdb, only in-frame clones are kept and a portion is missing. The sample includes roughly 110,000 clones, about nine tenths of them seen just once. The CDR3 extends over 13 amino acids. V was cut by 6 bases and J by 1 base, with 9 bases left in between. Germline V gives CDR1 MDHEN, CDR2 SYDVKM. The data are from a study of OX40 agonist ivuxolimab in advanced cancers. This TCR derives from an adult with an advanced solid tumor such as melanoma, head and neck, liver or kidney cancer. V is TRBV28 and J is TRBJ1-1; D remains ambiguous. This sample comprised CD4+ or CD8+ T cells sorted from blood, obtained in a trial of the OX40 agonist ivuxolimab. CDR3 sequence: CASSSFGNTEAFF. The CDR3 DNA reads TGTGCCAGCAGCTCCTTTGGGAACACTGAAGCTTTCTTT.